The rows below give T cell receptor beta chains drawn from one sample of a study of T cell responses to AZD1222 COVID-19 vaccine. Clones were sequenced by immunoSEQ multiplex PCR, and TCRdb holds only the in-frame ones, with some missing. The repertoire includes around 80,000 clones, roughly four fifths of them detected once, and 1.3% sits in the top ten. The source material was peripheral blood, sampled 28 days after the second AZD1222 dose. The receptor source for this set is an adult who received the AZD1222 COVID-19 vaccine. CDR3s include the opening cysteine and the closing phenylalanine or tryptophan. The order of the fields is V gene, J gene, D gene, clone size, CDR3 protein, CDR3 DNA. A D gene is named only where the DNA matches it firmly. The size of a clone is reported for some rows only, either as once, few or many, or as a class for expanded clones.

v_gene: TRBV28
j_gene: TRBJ1-6
d_gene: TRBD1
abundance: few
CDR3aa: CASRSTGVGNSPLHF
CDR3nt: TGTGCCAGCAGGTCGACAGGGGTCGGGAATTCACCCCTCCACTTT

v_gene: TRBV4-3
j_gene: TRBJ2-1
d_gene: -
abundance: -
CDR3aa: CASSQDHSAHNEQFF
CDR3nt: TGCGCCAGCAGCCAAGATCATAGCGCCCACAATGAGCAGTTCTTC

v_gene: TRBV7-8
j_gene: TRBJ1-5
d_gene: TRBD1
abundance: -
CDR3aa: CASSVGQGLINQPQHF
CDR3nt: TGTGCCAGCAGCGTAGGACAGGGGCTTATCAATCAGCCCCAGCATTTT

v_gene: TRBV16
j_gene: TRBJ1-1
d_gene: -
abundance: -
CDR3aa: CASSLTFENTEAFF
CDR3nt: TGTGCCAGCAGCCTTACTTTCGAGAACACTGAAGCTTTCTTT

v_gene: TRBV20-1
j_gene: TRBJ2-1
d_gene: TRBD2
abundance: -
CDR3aa: CSAGGLAGYNEQFF
CDR3nt: TGCAGTGCTGGTGGACTAGCGGGCTACAATGAGCAGTTCTTC

v_gene: TRBV11-2
j_gene: TRBJ2-3
d_gene: -
abundance: -
CDR3aa: CASSFWGNPTDTQYF
CDR3nt: TGTGCCAGCAGCTTTTGGGGCAACCCAACAGATACGCAGTATTTT

v_gene: TRBV6-1
j_gene: TRBJ1-2
d_gene: -
abundance: once
CDR3aa: CASSERGGGAYGYTF
CDR3nt: TGTGCCAGCAGTGAACGGGGAGGAGGAGCCTATGGCTACACCTTC

v_gene: TRBV7-9
j_gene: TRBJ1-5
d_gene: -
abundance: -
CDR3aa: CASSLGEVGMNQPQHF
CDR3nt: TGTGCCAGCAGTTTAGGGGAGGTAGGGATGAATCAGCCCCAGCATTTT

v_gene: TRBV7-9
j_gene: TRBJ2-7
d_gene: -
abundance: -
CDR3aa: CASSLRQANYEQYF
CDR3nt: TGTGCCAGCAGCTTACGGCAGGCTAACTACGAGCAGTACTTC

v_gene: TRBV6-2/TRBV6-3
j_gene: TRBJ1-1
d_gene: -
abundance: -
CDR3aa: CASSYRAGTLNTEAFF
CDR3nt: TGTGCCAGCAGTTATCGGGCAGGTACCCTGAACACTGAAGCTTTCTTT

v_gene: TRBV12-3/TRBV12-4
j_gene: TRBJ2-5
d_gene: -
abundance: -
CDR3aa: CASSLLRETQYF
CDR3nt: TGTGCCAGCAGTTTGCTTAGGGAGACCCAGTACTTC

v_gene: TRBV18
j_gene: TRBJ2-3
d_gene: TRBD1
abundance: -
CDR3aa: CASSPPTGPDTQYF
CDR3nt: TGTGCCAGCTCACCACCGACAGGGCCAGATACGCAGTATTTT

v_gene: TRBV5-1
j_gene: TRBJ2-2
d_gene: TRBD2
abundance: -
CDR3aa: CASSPRTSGRTGELFF
CDR3nt: TGCGCCAGCAGCCCCAGGACTAGCGGGAGGACCGGGGAGCTGTTTTTT

v_gene: TRBV10-3
j_gene: TRBJ1-5
d_gene: -
abundance: -
CDR3aa: CAARDGYNQPQHF
CDR3nt: TGTGCCGCCCGGGACGGATACAATCAGCCCCAGCATTTT

v_gene: TRBV20-1
j_gene: TRBJ2-1
d_gene: -
abundance: -
CDR3aa: CSASPRGRNEQFF
CDR3nt: TGCAGTGCTAGTCCCCGAGGGCGGAATGAGCAGTTCTTC

v_gene: TRBV19
j_gene: TRBJ2-1
d_gene: TRBD2
abundance: -
CDR3aa: CASSPGLAGGLGEEQFF
CDR3nt: TGTGCCAGTAGTCCGGGACTAGCGGGAGGGTTGGGGGAGGAGCAGTTCTTC

v_gene: TRBV29-1
j_gene: TRBJ2-7
d_gene: -
abundance: -
CDR3aa: CSVGGNSYEQYF
CDR3nt: TGCAGCGTTGGAGGGAACTCCTACGAGCAGTACTTC

v_gene: TRBV6-2/TRBV6-3
j_gene: TRBJ1-1
d_gene: TRBD1
abundance: -
CDR3aa: CASSRTGDTEAFF
CDR3nt: TGTGCCAGCAGTAGAACAGGGGACACTGAAGCTTTCTTT

v_gene: TRBV30
j_gene: TRBJ1-4
d_gene: -
abundance: once
CDR3aa: CAWSRVATNEKLFF
CDR3nt: TGTGCCTGGAGTAGGGTGGCAACTAATGAAAAACTGTTTTTT

v_gene: TRBV28
j_gene: TRBJ2-7
d_gene: -
abundance: few
CDR3aa: CASSSGTPYEQYF
CDR3nt: TGTGCCAGCAGTTCCGGGACACCTTACGAGCAGTACTTC

v_gene: TRBV7-2
j_gene: TRBJ1-6
d_gene: -
abundance: -
CDR3aa: CASSLEVAYNSPLHF
CDR3nt: TGTGCCAGCAGCTTAGAGGTGGCCTATAATTCACCCCTCCACTTT

v_gene: TRBV6-6
j_gene: TRBJ1-6
d_gene: -
abundance: -
CDR3aa: CASSAGEGSPLHF
CDR3nt: TGTGCCAGCAGTGCCGGAGAGGGTTCACCCCTCCACTTT

v_gene: TRBV5-1
j_gene: TRBJ1-1
d_gene: -
abundance: -
CDR3aa: CASSLDQGGMNTEAFF
CDR3nt: TGCGCCAGCAGCTTGGACCAGGGTGGCATGAACACTGAAGCTTTCTTT

v_gene: TRBV7-2
j_gene: TRBJ2-1
d_gene: -
abundance: -
CDR3aa: CASSFRREAPEQFF
CDR3nt: TGTGCCAGCAGCTTTCGGAGGGAGGCTCCTGAGCAGTTCTTC

v_gene: TRBV6-2/TRBV6-3
j_gene: TRBJ2-5
d_gene: TRBD2
abundance: -
CDR3aa: CASSYISGEGQETQYF
CDR3nt: TGTGCCAGCAGTTACATTTCGGGGGAGGGCCAAGAGACCCAGTACTTC

v_gene: TRBV29-1
j_gene: TRBJ2-1
d_gene: -
abundance: -
CDR3aa: CSVVQVGSSDPFF
CDR3nt: TGCAGCGTTGTGCAAGTCGGGAGTTCTGATCCGTTCTTC

v_gene: TRBV10-3
j_gene: TRBJ2-5
d_gene: TRBD2
abundance: -
CDR3aa: CATGLAGWGIKEETQYF
CDR3nt: TGTGCCACGGGACTAGCGGGATGGGGGATCAAGGAAGAGACCCAGTACTTC

v_gene: TRBV5-4
j_gene: TRBJ2-2
d_gene: -
abundance: -
CDR3aa: CASSPSRLNTGELFF
CDR3nt: TGTGCCAGCAGCCCGTCGAGGTTGAACACCGGGGAGCTGTTTTTT

v_gene: TRBV10-3
j_gene: TRBJ1-6
d_gene: TRBD1
abundance: -
CDR3aa: CAISETDRGDLFSPLHF
CDR3nt: TGTGCCATCAGTGAGACCGACAGGGGGGATCTGTTCTCACCCCTCCACTTT

v_gene: TRBV28
j_gene: TRBJ1-5
d_gene: -
abundance: -
CDR3aa: CASSSLETSIRHF
CDR3nt: TGTGCCAGCAGTTCACTCGAGACTTCAATTCGGCATTTT

v_gene: TRBV9
j_gene: TRBJ1-3
d_gene: -
abundance: -
CDR3aa: CASNSRGSSGNTIYF
CDR3nt: TGTGCCAGCAATTCCCGGGGGTCTTCCGGAAACACCATATATTTT

v_gene: TRBV27
j_gene: TRBJ2-3
d_gene: TRBD2
abundance: -
CDR3aa: CASSLFLPTSGSTDTQYF
CDR3nt: TGTGCCAGCAGTTTATTCCTGCCGACTAGCGGCAGCACAGATACGCAGTATTTT

v_gene: TRBV14
j_gene: TRBJ2-1
d_gene: TRBD2
abundance: -
CDR3aa: CASSQGTSKLGEQFF
CDR3nt: TGTGCCAGCAGCCAAGGGACTAGCAAACTTGGGGAGCAGTTCTTC

v_gene: TRBV7-8
j_gene: TRBJ1-6
d_gene: TRBD1
abundance: few
CDR3aa: CASSLSSLGQGEWTLHF
CDR3nt: TGTGCCAGCAGCTTATCATCGCTGGGACAGGGGGAATGGACCCTCCACTTT

v_gene: TRBV10-2
j_gene: TRBJ2-5
d_gene: -
abundance: -
CDR3aa: CASSGHQETQYF
CDR3nt: TGCGCCAGCAGTGGGCATCAAGAGACCCAGTACTTC

v_gene: TRBV7-2
j_gene: TRBJ2-1
d_gene: -
abundance: -
CDR3aa: CASSLGGGLVEGEQFF
CDR3nt: TGTGCCAGCAGCTTAGGGGGCGGATTAGTAGAGGGTGAGCAGTTCTTC

v_gene: TRBV7-2
j_gene: TRBJ2-1
d_gene: -
abundance: -
CDR3aa: CASSLRLEVQFF
CDR3nt: TGTGCCAGCAGCTTACGACTAGAGGTGCAGTTCTTC

v_gene: TRBV2
j_gene: TRBJ2-5
d_gene: TRBD2
abundance: -
CDR3aa: CASSDVLAERDGQETQYF
CDR3nt: TGTGCCAGCAGTGATGTACTAGCGGAGAGAGACGGGCAAGAGACCCAGTACTTC

v_gene: TRBV6-2/TRBV6-3
j_gene: TRBJ1-1
d_gene: TRBD1
abundance: -
CDR3aa: CASSFTGGNAFF
CDR3nt: TGTGCCAGCAGTTTTACAGGGGGCAATGCTTTCTTT

v_gene: TRBV18
j_gene: TRBJ2-1
d_gene: TRBD2
abundance: -
CDR3aa: CASSPRTSGENEQFF
CDR3nt: TGTGCCAGCTCACCAAGGACTAGCGGGGAAAATGAGCAGTTCTTC

v_gene: TRBV3-1/TRBV3-2
j_gene: TRBJ2-3
d_gene: -
abundance: once
CDR3aa: CASSLGGSSWPDTQYF
CDR3nt: TGTGCCAGCAGCCTCGGGGGATCCTCGTGGCCAGATACGCAGTATTTT

v_gene: TRBV27
j_gene: TRBJ1-1
d_gene: -
abundance: -
CDR3aa: CASSLSRLVTEAFF
CDR3nt: TGTGCCAGCAGTTTATCAAGGCTTGTCACTGAAGCTTTCTTT

v_gene: TRBV4-3
j_gene: TRBJ2-1
d_gene: TRBD2
abundance: -
CDR3aa: CASSQELAGGNQFF
CDR3nt: TGCGCCAGCAGCCAAGAACTAGCGGGAGGCAACCAGTTCTTC

v_gene: TRBV27
j_gene: TRBJ1-3
d_gene: -
abundance: -
CDR3aa: CAIPPIPRFSGNTIYF
CDR3nt: TGTGCCATCCCACCGATCCCTCGCTTCTCTGGAAACACCATATATTTT

v_gene: TRBV5-1
j_gene: TRBJ1-4
d_gene: TRBD1
abundance: -
CDR3aa: CASSARDSREGDNEKLFF
CDR3nt: TGCGCCAGCAGCGCGAGGGACAGCCGAGAGGGGGACAATGAAAAACTGTTTTTT

v_gene: TRBV19
j_gene: TRBJ2-5
d_gene: -
abundance: -
CDR3aa: CASSIGRGFQETQYF
CDR3nt: TGTGCCAGTAGTATAGGCAGGGGATTCCAAGAGACCCAGTACTTC

v_gene: TRBV9
j_gene: TRBJ1-3
d_gene: TRBD1
abundance: -
CDR3aa: CASSDRGSSGNTIYF
CDR3nt: TGTGCCAGCAGCGACAGGGGTAGCTCTGGAAACACCATATATTTT

v_gene: TRBV29-1
j_gene: TRBJ1-3
d_gene: -
abundance: -
CDR3aa: CSVGAGSGNTIYF
CDR3nt: TGCAGCGTTGGTGCAGGGTCTGGAAACACCATATATTTT

v_gene: TRBV28
j_gene: TRBJ2-7
d_gene: TRBD1
abundance: -
CDR3aa: CASSRQGTLSYEQYF
CDR3nt: TGTGCCAGCAGTAGACAGGGGACCCTCTCCTACGAGCAGTACTTC